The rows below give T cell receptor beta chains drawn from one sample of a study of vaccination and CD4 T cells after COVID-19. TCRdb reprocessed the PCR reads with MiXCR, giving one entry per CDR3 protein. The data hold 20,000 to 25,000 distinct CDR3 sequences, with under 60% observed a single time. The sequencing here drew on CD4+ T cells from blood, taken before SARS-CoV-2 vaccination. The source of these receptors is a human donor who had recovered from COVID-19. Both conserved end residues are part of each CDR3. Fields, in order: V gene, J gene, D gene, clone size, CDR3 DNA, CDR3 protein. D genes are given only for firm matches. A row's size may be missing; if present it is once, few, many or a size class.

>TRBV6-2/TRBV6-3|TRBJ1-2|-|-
TGTGCCAGCAAGAATCAATCTTATGGCTACACCTTC
CASKNQSYGYTF
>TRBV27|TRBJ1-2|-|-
TGTGCCAGCAGTTTATCCAGGAACTATGGCTACACCTTC
CASSLSRNYGYTF
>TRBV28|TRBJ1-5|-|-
TGTGCCAGCAGCGGGGGGTCCAATCAGCCCCAGCATTTT
CASSGGSNQPQHF
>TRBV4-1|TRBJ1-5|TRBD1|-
TGCGCCAGCAGCCAAGATCCAGGGACAGGAACTCGGCGTGGCAATCAGCCCCAGCATTTT
CASSQDPGTGTRRGNQPQHF
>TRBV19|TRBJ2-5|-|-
TGTGCCAGTACCAAAATGGGGGGGACAGGCTTGGGGGAGACCCAGTACTTC
CASTKMGGTGLGETQYF
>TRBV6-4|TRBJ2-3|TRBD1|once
TGTGCCAGCAGTCCAGGGACAGGGGGAGATACGCAGTATTTT
CASSPGTGGDTQYF
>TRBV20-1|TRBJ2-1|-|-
TGCAGTGCTAGTCCAAGAAATGAGCAGTTCTTC
CSASPRNEQFF
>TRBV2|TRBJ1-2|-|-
TGTGCCAGCACCCCGACAAACCCCCTTAACTATGGCTACACCTTC
CASTPTNPLNYGYTF
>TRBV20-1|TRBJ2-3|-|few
TGCAGTGCGGCTTCCGGTGGAACAGATACGCAGTATTTT
CSAASGGTDTQYF
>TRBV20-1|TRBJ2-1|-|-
TGCAGTGCTAGTAGTTCCAGTGAAACAGCTGAGCAGTTCTTC
CSASSSSETAEQFF
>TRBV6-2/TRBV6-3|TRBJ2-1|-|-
TGTGCCAGCAGCCCACGGGACAAACCCTACAATGAGCAGTTCTTC
CASSPRDKPYNEQFF
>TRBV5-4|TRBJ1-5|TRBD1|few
TGTGCCAGCAGCCAGGGACAGGGGAACAATCAGCCCCAGCATTTT
CASSQGQGNNQPQHF
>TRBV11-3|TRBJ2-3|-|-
TGTGCCAGCAGCTTAGGGCCCGTCACAGATACGCAGTATTTT
CASSLGPVTDTQYF
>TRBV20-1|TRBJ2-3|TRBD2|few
TGCAGTGCTACTAGCGGAGCCTTCGGAGATACGCAGTATTTT
CSATSGAFGDTQYF
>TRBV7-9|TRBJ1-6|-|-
TGTGCCAGCAGTGGGGAGAGCTCCTATAATTCACCCCTCCACTTT
CASSGESSYNSPLHF
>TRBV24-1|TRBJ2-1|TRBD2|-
TGTGCCACCAGTGATATTGGGGCTAGCGGGAGGGCTGAGCAGTTCTTC
CATSDIGASGRAEQFF
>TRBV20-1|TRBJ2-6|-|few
TGCAGTGCTCGGACAGATTCTGGGGCCAACGTCCTGACTTTC
CSARTDSGANVLTF
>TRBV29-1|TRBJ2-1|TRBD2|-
TGCAGCGTTGGACTAGCGGTGAGGAATGAGCAGTTCTTC
CSVGLAVRNEQFF
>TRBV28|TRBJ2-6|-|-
TGTGCCAGCAACCAACAGCCCAGCATCTCTGGGGCCAACGTCCTGACTTTC
CASNQQPSISGANVLTF
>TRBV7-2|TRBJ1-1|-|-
TGTGCCAGCAGCTTAGGGGTGACAGGGAACACTGAAGCTTTCTTT
CASSLGVTGNTEAFF
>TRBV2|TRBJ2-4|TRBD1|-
TGTGCCAGCAGTGCACAGGGGGCCAAAAACATTCAGTACTTC
CASSAQGAKNIQYF
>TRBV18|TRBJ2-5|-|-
TGTGCCAGCTCACCACCTGTCAAGGTGGAGACCCAGTACTTC
CASSPPVKVETQYF
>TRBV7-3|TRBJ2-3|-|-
TGTGCCAGCAACAACGGAGGCGCAGATACGCAGTATTTT
CASNNGGADTQYF
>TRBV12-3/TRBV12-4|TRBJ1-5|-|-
TGTGCCAGCAGTCAGGATCGGGGAAATCAGCCCCAGCATTTT
CASSQDRGNQPQHF